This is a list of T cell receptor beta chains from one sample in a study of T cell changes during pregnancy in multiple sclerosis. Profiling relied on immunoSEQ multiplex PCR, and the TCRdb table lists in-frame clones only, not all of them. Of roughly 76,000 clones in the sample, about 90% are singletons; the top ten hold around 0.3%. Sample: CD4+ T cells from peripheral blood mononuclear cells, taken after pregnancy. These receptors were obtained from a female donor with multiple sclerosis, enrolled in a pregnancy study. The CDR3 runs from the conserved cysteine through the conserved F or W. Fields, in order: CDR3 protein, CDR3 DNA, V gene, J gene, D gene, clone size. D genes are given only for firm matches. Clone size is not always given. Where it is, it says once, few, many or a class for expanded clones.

CDR3: CASKGEAETQYF
DNA: TGTGCCAGCAAGGGAGAAGCGGAGACCCAGTACTTC
V: TRBV2
J: TRBJ2-5
D: -
size: -

CDR3: CASSLYGRGTTIFNGELFF
DNA: TGTGCCAGCAGTTTATATGGACGCGGGACCACCATTTTTAACGGGGAGCTGTTTTTT
V: TRBV28
J: TRBJ2-2
D: -
size: -

CDR3: CASSFDSGSVQFF
DNA: TGCGCCAGCAGCTTCGACAGCGGGAGCGTGCAGTTCTTC
V: TRBV5-1
J: TRBJ2-1
D: TRBD2
size: -

CDR3: CASSPTGTYGYTF
DNA: TGTGCCAGCAGTCCAACAGGGACCTATGGCTACACCTTC
V: TRBV28
J: TRBJ1-2
D: -
size: -

CDR3: CASPLSPGLLSYEQYF
DNA: TGTGCCAGCCCCCTCTCACCGGGACTTCTCTCCTACGAGCAGTACTTC
V: TRBV9
J: TRBJ2-7
D: -
size: -

CDR3: CASKGGAGEKLFF
DNA: TGTGCCAGCAAGGGAGGGGCAGGAGAAAAACTGTTTTTT
V: TRBV6-1
J: TRBJ1-4
D: -
size: -

CDR3: CASSVRRLGTGELFF
DNA: TGTGCCAGCAGTGTTCGGAGACTAGGCACCGGGGAGCTGTTTTTT
V: TRBV2
J: TRBJ2-2
D: -
size: -

CDR3: CASSQVDRGLRYF
DNA: TGTGCCAGCAGCCAAGTCGACAGGGGGCTGAGGTATTTT
V: TRBV4-2
J: TRBJ2-3
D: TRBD1
size: -

CDR3: CAISAGQGGYEQYF
DNA: TGTGCCATCAGCGCGGGACAGGGGGGATACGAGCAGTACTTC
V: TRBV10-3
J: TRBJ2-7
D: TRBD1
size: -

CDR3: CASSPHGGVNEKLFF
DNA: TGTGCCAGCAGCCCCCATGGAGGGGTTAATGAAAAACTGTTTTTT
V: TRBV9
J: TRBJ1-4
D: -
size: -

CDR3: CASSLQGYEQYF
DNA: TGCGCCAGCAGCTTACAGGGATACGAGCAGTACTTC
V: TRBV5-1
J: TRBJ2-7
D: -
size: -

CDR3: CASITVAGGDTQYF
DNA: TGTGCCAGTATTACGGTTGCGGGGGGGGATACGCAGTATTTT
V: TRBV27
J: TRBJ2-3
D: TRBD2
size: -

CDR3: CASSWGDFTDTQYF
DNA: TGCGCCAGCAGCTGGGGGGACTTCACAGATACGCAGTATTTT
V: TRBV5-1
J: TRBJ2-3
D: -
size: -

CDR3: CASSSLGQGPRGYTF
DNA: TGTGCCAGCAGTTCCCTGGGACAGGGTCCACGTGGCTACACCTTC
V: TRBV27
J: TRBJ1-2
D: TRBD1
size: -

CDR3: CASSWGGQGARGYTF
DNA: TGTGCCAGCAGCTGGGGGGGACAGGGGGCTCGAGGCTACACCTTC
V: TRBV5-4
J: TRBJ1-2
D: TRBD1
size: -

CDR3: CASSEGTSGVQETQYF
DNA: TGTGCCAGCAGTGAGGGGACTAGCGGGGTTCAAGAGACCCAGTACTTC
V: TRBV2
J: TRBJ2-5
D: TRBD2
size: -

CDR3: CASSPSPGTGIRNTEAFF
DNA: TGTGCCAGCAGCCCCTCACCCGGGACAGGGATACGGAACACTGAAGCTTTCTTT
V: TRBV7-9
J: TRBJ1-1
D: TRBD1
size: -

CDR3: CASSLLPATNEKLFF
DNA: TGTGCCAGCAGCTTACTCCCTGCAACTAATGAAAAACTGTTTTTT
V: TRBV7-2
J: TRBJ1-4
D: -
size: -

CDR3: CASSLGQGFSYEQYF
DNA: TGTGCCAGCAGCTTGGGACAGGGGTTCTCCTACGAGCAGTACTTC
V: TRBV5-5
J: TRBJ2-7
D: TRBD1
size: -

CDR3: CASSQFSGGDYGYTF
DNA: TGTGCCAGCAGCCAGTTTTCGGGGGGCGACTATGGCTACACCTTC
V: TRBV7-2
J: TRBJ1-2
D: -
size: -

CDR3: CASRGRGSYTGELFF
DNA: TGTGCCAGTCGCGGCCGGGGGAGTTACACCGGGGAGCTGTTTTTT
V: TRBV19
J: TRBJ2-2
D: -
size: once

CDR3: CASSPGLAGANTGELFF
DNA: TGCGCCAGCAGCCCCGGACTAGCGGGAGCGAACACCGGGGAGCTGTTTTTT
V: TRBV5-1
J: TRBJ2-2
D: TRBD2
size: -

CDR3: CASSEALPGAAGELETQYF
DNA: TGTGCCAGCAGTGAAGCGCTTCCTGGGGCGGCGGGAGAGTTAGAGACCCAGTACTTC
V: TRBV2
J: TRBJ2-5
D: TRBD2
size: -

CDR3: CASSSRQNTEAFF
DNA: TGTGCCAGCAGCTCGAGACAGAACACTGAAGCTTTCTTT
V: TRBV13
J: TRBJ1-1
D: -
size: -

CDR3: CASSLGRGISGHSYEQYF
DNA: TGTGCCAGCAGTTTGGGGCGCGGGATTTCGGGGCACTCCTACGAGCAGTACTTC
V: TRBV27
J: TRBJ2-7
D: -
size: -